The clone carrying this TCR beta chain has just one count. Its specificity is unknown. The CDR3 sequence is 17 residues long. V lost 5 bases and J lost 1; bases outside the gene matches: 9. Germline V CDR1 and CDR2: LNHDA, SQIVND (reference sequence). Primers for the PCR totalled 60 Vbeta and 13 Jbeta. Produced via immunoSEQ multiplex PCR; TCRdb's table is partial and in-frame only. The data show approximately 190,000 clones, around four fifths seen once. The data were taken from a study of cytomegalovirus exposure and HLA in healthy donors. Study outcomes and limitations: Reports indicated that the classifier achieved high specificity and sensitivity in diagnosing cytomegalovirus status. In a later analysis, specific HLA alleles were associated with approximately 17,000 TCR beta sequences at a 0.05 false discovery rate.

Sequenced sample: PBMCs. The chain employs TRBV19 and TRBJ2-1; 9 bases line up with TRBD1. The clonotype comes from a woman aged 18 to 35 in good health and CMV-seronegative. For the CDR3, the DNA is TGTGCCAGTAGTTCAGGACAGGGGAGGGATTCCTACAATGAGCAGTTCTTC. It translates to CASSSGQGRDSYNEQFF.